This TCR beta chain is from a study of OX40 agonist ivuxolimab in advanced cancers. The data were produced by immunoSEQ multiplex PCR, yet TCRdb's version contains in-frame clones alone and is incomplete. Among more than 45,000 clones, 65% to 90% were seen once, and the ten largest hold roughly 0.9%. This CDR3 is 14 amino acids long. With V trimmed by 4 bases and J by 1 base, 4 bases remained unmatched. Germline loops: CDR1 SGHKS, CDR2 YYEKEE (reference sequence). There are a few counts of this clone. Its specificity is unknown. Overall study results and limits: Some patients who did not respond also had low normalized T-cell clonal expansion. Averaging showed that CD8+ T cells had more expanded clones than CD4+ did.

The V call is TRBV5-5, the J call TRBJ1-2, with 7 nucleotides matching TRBD1. The specimen was CD4+ or CD8+ T cells sorted from blood, collected in a trial of the OX40 agonist ivuxolimab. This receptor was identified in an adult with an advanced solid tumor such as melanoma, head and neck, liver or kidney cancer. CDR3 in amino acids: CASSPGTDNYGYTF. The CDR3 region has the DNA TGTGCCAGCAGCCCCGGGACAGATAACTATGGCTACACCTTC.